This is a list of T cell receptor beta chains from one sample in a study of early T cells in non-severe SARS-CoV-2 infection. Each CDR3 protein gets one entry after TCRdb re-called the 5' RACE reads with MiXCR. The sample contains around 60,000 distinct CDR3 sequences, 20% of which appear only once. The sample here was whole blood, taken at baseline. The receptors derive from an adult who was a healthcare worker with PCR-confirmed SARS-CoV-2 infection or an uninfected control (not recorded which). Each CDR3 is given with its conserved first and last residue. A D gene is named only where the DNA matches it firmly. Size values are once, few and many counts, or a class for expanded clones, and some rows have none.

DNA	CDR3	size	V	J	D
TGTGCCAGCAGCCCAGTTTTACGCGGGGGGATCTACAATGAGCAGTTCTTC	CASSPVLRGGIYNEQFF	few	TRBV11-3	TRBJ2-1	TRBD2
TGTGCCAGCTCACCACCGAGCCCAGACTACGAGCAGTACTTC	CASSPPSPDYEQYF	many	TRBV18	TRBJ2-7	.
TGTGCCAGTGGACCCAGGGGAGTCACCGGGGAGCTGTTTTTT	CASGPRGVTGELFF	.	TRBV19	TRBJ2-2	.
TGTGCCAGCAGCCAAGCGGGGGCAGGTGAAGCTTTCTTT	CASSQAGAGEAFF	.	TRBV3-1	TRBJ1-1	.
TGTGCCAGCACTCTGGGACAGACGAACACTGAAGCTTTCTTT	CASTLGQTNTEAFF	many	TRBV12-3/TRBV12-4	TRBJ1-1	TRBD1
TGTGCCAGTAGTTCGAGGGGACTAGGTGCCAATGAGCAGTTCTTC	CASSSRGLGANEQFF	.	TRBV19	TRBJ2-1	TRBD2
TGTGCCATCAGTGGTCTAGCGGGGGGACCCACAGATACGCAGTATTTT	CAISGLAGGPTDTQYF	few	TRBV10-3	TRBJ2-3	TRBD2
TGTGCCAGCTCACAGGGTTCGGCGGAGACCCAGTACTTC	CASSQGSAETQYF	few	TRBV18	TRBJ2-5	.
TGTGCCAGCAGTCCCGTCCCTCAGGGGGTACAGAATGAGCAGTTCTTC	CASSPVPQGVQNEQFF	.	TRBV12-3/TRBV12-4	TRBJ2-1	TRBD1
TGTGCCAGCTCTCCGTTCGGGACAGGGATCATGAACACTGAAGCTTTCTTT	CASSPFGTGIMNTEAFF	.	TRBV18	TRBJ1-1	TRBD1
TGTGCCAGCGGGCACCCTGAGCAGTACTTC	CASGHPEQYF	many	TRBV6-6	TRBJ2-7	.
TGTGCCATCAGTGAGTACGGGACAGAAAATGAAAAACTGTTTTTT	CAISEYGTENEKLFF	.	TRBV10-3	TRBJ1-4	TRBD1
TGTGCCAGCAGCCAAGGACTACTAGCGGGGGGTCCAGATACGCAGTATTTT	CASSQGLLAGGPDTQYF	.	TRBV3-1	TRBJ2-3	TRBD2
TGTGCCAGCAAGGTCAGGGAGGGAACTGAAGCTTTCTTT	CASKVREGTEAFF	.	TRBV12-3/TRBV12-4	TRBJ1-1	.
TGTGCCAGCAGCTCGACCGGAAGGAAAAAACTGTTTTTT	CASSSTGRKKLFF	.	TRBV3-1	TRBJ1-4	.
TGTGCCAGCAGTTCAACAGGGAACAATCAGCCCCAGCATTTT	CASSSTGNNQPQHF	.	TRBV6-6	TRBJ1-5	.
TGTGCCAGCAGCATCCTAGCGGGGTCCTACGAGCAGTACTTC	CASSILAGSYEQYF	.	TRBV6-5	TRBJ2-7	TRBD2
TGTGCCAGCAGCCGGGGGTTAGACAATGAGCAGTTCTTC	CASSRGLDNEQFF	few	TRBV6-2/TRBV6-3	TRBJ2-1	.
TGTGCCAGCAGCTCGGACAGATCCTACGAGCAGTACTTC	CASSSDRSYEQYF	few	TRBV7-2	TRBJ2-7	.
TGTGCCAGCAGCTTAGGGGGGACTAGGGGCCGGGAGACCCAGTACTTC	CASSLGGTRGRETQYF	.	TRBV7-2	TRBJ2-5	TRBD2
TGTGCCACCAAAACTGGGAGCAATCAGCCCCAGCATTTT	CATKTGSNQPQHF	few	TRBV28	TRBJ1-5	.
TGCGCCAGCAGCCAAGAAGAGGGGGCGGCCCAGCATTTT	CASSQEEGAAQHF	few	TRBV4-1	TRBJ1-5	TRBD1
TGTGCCAGCAGAAGAACCGGGGAGCTGTTTTTT	CASRRTGELFF	.	TRBV12-3/TRBV12-4	TRBJ2-2	.
TGTGCCAGCAGCTTAGCTTCGATCCCTCCGGGGCGGGAGCAGTACTTC	CASSLASIPPGREQYF	few	TRBV7-9	TRBJ2-7	.
TGTGCCAGCAGTTTGGTGGTGGGGCTTGAGCAGTTCTTC	CASSLVVGLEQFF	few	TRBV28	TRBJ2-1	.
TGTGCCAGCTCACTCGACAGGGGATCCGGCACTGAAGCTTTCTTT	CASSLDRGSGTEAFF	.	TRBV18	TRBJ1-1	TRBD1
TGTGCCAGCAGCTTTGGACAGCATTCAACTAACTATGGCTACACCTTC	CASSFGQHSTNYGYTF	.	TRBV7-9	TRBJ1-2	.
TGTGCCAGCAGCCGGGGGCGCTGGGCGTCACCCCTCCACTTT	CASSRGRWASPLHF	.	TRBV6-5	TRBJ1-6	.
TGTGCCAGCAGTTCCGGACTAGCCCACGAGCAGTACTTC	CASSSGLAHEQYF	.	TRBV12-3/TRBV12-4	TRBJ2-7	TRBD2